Described below is a single T cell receptor beta chain sequence and its context. This sample stems from a study of blood T cell repertoires in COVID-19. About the study: COVID-19 samples, acute and convalescent, were from the United States, Italy and Spain.

Produced via immunoSEQ multiplex PCR; TCRdb's table is partial and in-frame only. The sample lists 200,000 to 300,000 clones, 84% occurring once. V gave up 9 bases and J gave up 4 bases, with 15 bases separating them. Germline loops: CDR1 SNHLY, CDR2 FYNNEI. The CDR3 runs to 13 residues. The receptor's source is a woman aged 35 to 49 who had recovered from COVID-19. The source material was peripheral blood. V usage is TRBV2 and J usage is TRBJ1-1, with D unresolved. The CDR3: CASWREVRTEAFF. The CDR3 nucleotides read TGTGCCAGTTGGCGGGAAGTCCGCACTGAAGCTTTCTTT.